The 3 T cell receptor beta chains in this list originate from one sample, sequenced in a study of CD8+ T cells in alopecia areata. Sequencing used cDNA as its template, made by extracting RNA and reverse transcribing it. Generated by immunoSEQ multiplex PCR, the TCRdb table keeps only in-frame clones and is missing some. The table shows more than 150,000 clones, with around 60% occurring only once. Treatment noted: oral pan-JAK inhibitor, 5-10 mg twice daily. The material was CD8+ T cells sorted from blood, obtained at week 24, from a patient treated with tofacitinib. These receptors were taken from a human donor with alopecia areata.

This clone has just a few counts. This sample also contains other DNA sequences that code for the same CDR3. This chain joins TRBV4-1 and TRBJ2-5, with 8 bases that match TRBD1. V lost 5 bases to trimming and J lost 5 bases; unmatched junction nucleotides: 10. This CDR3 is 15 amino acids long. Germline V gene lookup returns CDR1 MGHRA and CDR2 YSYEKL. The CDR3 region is CASSWSQGAGETQYF. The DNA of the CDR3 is TGCGCCAGCAGCTGGAGCCAGGGGGCGGGGGAGACCCAGTACTTC.

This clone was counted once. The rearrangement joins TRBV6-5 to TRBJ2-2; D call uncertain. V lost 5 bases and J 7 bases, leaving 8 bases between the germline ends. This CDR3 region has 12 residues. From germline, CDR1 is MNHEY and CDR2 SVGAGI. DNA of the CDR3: TGTGCCAGCAGTGTGGGGAACGGGGAGCTGTTTTTT. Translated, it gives CASSVGNGELFF.

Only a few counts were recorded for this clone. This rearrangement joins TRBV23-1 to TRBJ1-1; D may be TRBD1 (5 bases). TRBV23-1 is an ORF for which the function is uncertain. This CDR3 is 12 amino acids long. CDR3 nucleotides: TGCTACCGCGGGCCAGGGAGCACTGAAGCTTTCTTT. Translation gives CYRGPGSTEAFF.